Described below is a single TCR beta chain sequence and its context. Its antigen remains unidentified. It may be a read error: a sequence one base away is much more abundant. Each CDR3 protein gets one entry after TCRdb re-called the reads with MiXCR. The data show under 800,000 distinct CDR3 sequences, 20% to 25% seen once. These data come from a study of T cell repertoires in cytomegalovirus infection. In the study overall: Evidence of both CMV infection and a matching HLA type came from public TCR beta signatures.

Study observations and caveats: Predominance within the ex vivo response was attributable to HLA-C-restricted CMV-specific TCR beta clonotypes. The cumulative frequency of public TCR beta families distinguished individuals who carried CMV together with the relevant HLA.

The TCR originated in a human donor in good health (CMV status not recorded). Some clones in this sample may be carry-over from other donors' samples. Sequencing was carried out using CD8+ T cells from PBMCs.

CDR3 sequence reads: CAVQGGAGEQCF. Here the CDR3 DNA reads TGTGCCGTTCAGGGGGGAGCCGGTGAGCAGTGCTTC. V usage is TRBV7-6 and J usage is TRBJ2-1, with D possibly matching TRBD1 (7 bases). The CDR3 consists of 12 residues. The germline V gene has CDR1 SGHVS and CDR2 FNYEAQ.